Sequencing of this T cell receptor (beta chain) was carried out in a study of OX40 agonist ivuxolimab in advanced cancers. Assay: immunoSEQ multiplex PCR; the TCRdb copy retains only in-frame clones and omits some. The sample comprises 40,000 to 60,000 clones, about nine tenths of which are singletons, and 3.4% rests with the top ten. This clone was observed once. The CDR3 length is 15 residues. Trimming removed 0 bases at V and 7 bases at J, with 12 bases between. The germline V gene encodes CDR1 MNHEY and CDR2 SVGAGI. The genes are TRBV6-5 and TRBJ1-4; weak D call: TRBD1 (5 bases). The sequence derives from an adult with an advanced solid tumor such as melanoma, head and neck, liver or kidney cancer. This specimen consisted of CD4+ or CD8+ T cells sorted from blood, obtained in a trial of the OX40 agonist ivuxolimab. The CDR3, as DNA: TGTGCCAGCAGTTACTCGGGGCAGGGCTCTGAAAAACTGTTTTTT. It translates to CASSYSGQGSEKLFF.